Below, 10 T cell receptor beta chains from the same sample are listed, as sequenced in a study of shared clonotypes between healthy human individuals. Sequencing used immunoSEQ multiplex PCR; TCRdb keeps in-frame clones, though not all of them. The sample includes approximately 740,000 clones, roughly 70% of them seen just once. Sequenced sample: memory CD4+ T cells sorted from blood. Noted subset: CD45RA-negative fraction. The origin of the receptors is a woman aged 25-40 years in good health.

The chain combines TRBV11-2 with TRBJ2-1; 9 positions agree with TRBD2. Germline CDR1 reads SGHAT; CDR2 reads FQNNGV. Trimming cost V 3 bases and J 0 bases; bases outside gene matches: 9. This CDR3 is 18 amino acids long. The CDR3 nucleotides read TGTGCCAGCAGCTTTAGCGGGAGAACAGCCAGCTCCTACAATGAGCAGTTCTTC. Amino acids: CASSFSGRTASSYNEQFF.

This chain uses TRBV18 with TRBJ2-7; possibly TRBD1 for D (5 bases). Trimming took off 3 bases at V and 3 bases at J, with 9 bases between the two ends. The CDR3 totals 13 residues. Per germline, CDR1 KGHSH and CDR2 LQKENI. Here the CDR3 reads CASSPDRLYEQYF. DNA for the CDR3: TGTGCCAGCTCACCCGACAGACTCTACGAGCAGTACTTC.

This chain links TRBV5-1 with TRBJ2-1; the match to TRBD2 covers 12 bases. Germline V gene lookup returns CDR1 SGHRS and CDR2 YFSETQ. J lost 0 bases, V lost 3 bases, and 10 bases had no gene match. This CDR3 is built from 19 residues. As DNA, the CDR3 is TGCGCCAGCAGCTCCCAGAGGACTAGCGGGAAGAGCTCCTACAATGAGCAGTTCTTC. As protein: CASSSQRTSGKSSYNEQFF.

The V call is TRBV4-1, the J call TRBJ2-5; D unclear. V lost 3 bases and J lost 5, with 10 bases in between. The CDR3 length is 13 residues. Germline V gene data show CDR1 as MGHRA and CDR2 as YSYEKL. In DNA, the CDR3 is TGCGCCAGCAGCCAGGGATTAGCTGAGACCCAGTACTTC. Amino acids: CASSQGLAETQYF.

The count of this clone is one. CDR3 in amino acids: CASSSGAPAGEQYF. DNA for the CDR3: TGTGCCAGTAGTTCAGGGGCCCCCGCGGGCGAGCAGTACTTC. The chain joins TRBV19 to TRBJ2-7; TRBD1 is a possible D gene (6 bases). There are 14 residues in the CDR3. Germline lookup yields CDR1 LNHDA and CDR2 SQIVND (reference sequence). The ends were cut back, 5 bases at V and 6 bases at J, with 17 bases in the middle.

The chain has TRBV2 and TRBJ1-5; D may be TRBD1 (6 bases). The ends were cut back, 2 bases at V and 7 bases at J, with 12 bases in the middle. The CDR3 contains 14 residues. Germline-derived CDR1 and CDR2 are SNHLY and FYNNEI. This CDR3 is CASSEQGGRQPQHF. In DNA form, the CDR3 reads TGTGCCAGCAGTGAACAAGGGGGGCGACAGCCCCAGCATTTT.

This clone was detected a few times. The chain recombines TRBV5-4 with TRBJ1-1; TRBD1 agrees at 9 bases. Germline lookup yields CDR1 SGHNT and CDR2 YYREEE (reference sequence). The CDR3 loop spans 14 amino acids. Trimming at V came to 5 bases and at J to 4 bases, leaving 6 bases not matched to a gene. CDR3 coding DNA: TGTGCCAGCAGGACGGACAGGGGAGTCACTGAAGCTTTCTTT. It specifies CASRTDRGVTEAFF.

The chain uses TRBV16 and TRBJ1-3, with no clear D. V lost 3 bases, J lost 0 bases, and 15 bases lay in between. The CDR3 is 17 amino acids. The germline V gene has CDR1 KGHSY and CDR2 FQNENV. The CDR3 is CASSHPQKIYSGNTIYF. The CDR3 DNA sequence: TGTGCCAGCAGCCACCCTCAGAAGATATACTCTGGAAACACCATATATTTT.

The chain recombines TRBV11-1 with TRBJ2-5, with D possibly being TRBD2 (5 bases). The CDR3 is made up of 17 amino acids. Germline CDR1 reads SGHAT; CDR2 reads FQDESV (reference sequence). V was shortened by 1 base and J by 3 bases, with 18 bases between the two germline ends. CDR3 loop: CASSLGGSRHIKETQYF. The CDR3 coding sequence is TGTGCCAGCAGCTTAGGAGGGAGTAGGCACATTAAAGAGACCCAGTACTTC.

V usage is TRBV30 and J usage is TRBJ1-1; no definite D call. CDR1 is GTSNPN and CDR2 is SVGIG in the germline V gene (reference sequence). The CDR3 spans 13 residues. Trimming stripped 4 bases from V and 1 base from J, with 10 bases between. In DNA form, the CDR3 reads TGTGCCTGGAAGTTCCCTGGGAACACTGAAGCTTTCTTT. It encodes CAWKFPGNTEAFF.